Below are 12 T cell receptor beta chains sequenced from a single sample in a study of cytotoxic CD8 clonotypes in ibrutinib-treated CLL. Only in-frame clones appear in the TCRdb table, and some are missing; sequencing was by immunoSEQ multiplex PCR. The sample consists of around 310,000 clones, about 80% of them appearing once. The specimen comprised PBMCs, sampled before ibrutinib treatment. The receptors stem from a human donor with chronic lymphocytic leukemia.

The chain uses TRBV7-9 and TRBJ2-2, with TRBD1 matching over 7 bases. The trim removed 5 bases at V and 3 bases at J, leaving 12 bases unmatched. Germline V gives CDR1 SEHNR, CDR2 FQNEAQ (reference sequence). This CDR3 comprises 17 residues. This CDR3 is CASSQLRQGGYTGELFF. In nucleotides, the CDR3 is TGTGCCAGCAGCCAATTACGACAGGGCGGGTACACCGGGGAGCTGTTTTTT.

The chain couples TRBV6-1 to TRBJ2-7, with 8 bases identical to TRBD1. V was pared by 2 bases and J by 3 bases, with 9 bases of the junction left unmatched. The V gene's germline CDR1 is MNHNS and CDR2 SASEGT. The CDR3 runs to 16 residues. The CDR3 nucleotides are TGTGCCAGCAGTGAATTGAAGGCAGGGGGCAACTACGAGCAGTACTTC. It yields the protein CASSELKAGGNYEQYF.

The CDR3 loop is CASSSPTGPPDQPQHF. For the CDR3, the DNA is TGTGCCAGCAGTTCTCCGACAGGGCCTCCCGATCAGCCCCAGCATTTT. V gene TRBV6-5 combines with J gene TRBJ1-5; 7 bases match TRBD1. This CDR3 has 16 amino acids. Trimming at V came to 4 bases and at J to 5 bases, leaving 11 bases not matched to a gene. CDR1 is MNHEY, CDR2 SVGAGI, per germline.

The V and J genes are TRBV7-9 and TRBJ2-7; the D call may be TRBD1 or TRBD2 (6 bases each). The V gene's germline CDR1 is SEHNR and CDR2 FQNEAQ (reference sequence). There are 14 residues in the CDR3. Deletions cut 0 bases from V and 4 bases from J, with 10 bases between. This CDR3 reads CASSLAGGGYEQYF. The CDR3 nucleotides are TGTGCCAGCAGCTTAGCTGGAGGGGGGTACGAGCAGTACTTC.

The J gene is TRBJ2-1, the V gene TRBV29-1; 10 nucleotides align to TRBD1. CDR1 SQVTM and CDR2 ANQGSEA come from the germline V gene. Trimming at V came to 6 bases and at J to 3 bases, leaving 5 bases not matched to a gene. The CDR3 sequence is 14 residues long. CDR3 in amino acids: CSVPGQGNYNEQFF. In DNA, the CDR3 is TGCAGCGTACCGGGACAGGGGAACTACAATGAGCAGTTCTTC.

This clone was recorded a few times. The chain recombines TRBV19 with TRBJ1-2, with D possibly being TRBD1 (5 bases). CDR1 LNHDA and CDR2 SQIVND come from the germline V gene (reference sequence). CDR3 length: 14 amino acids. Trimming stripped 4 bases from V and 0 bases from J, with 9 bases between. CDR3 protein: CASSTQVPNYGYTF. The CDR3 region has the DNA TGTGCCAGTAGTACACAGGTGCCTAACTATGGCTACACCTTC.

This rearrangement joins TRBV6-5 to TRBJ2-1; the match to TRBD2 covers 14 bases. Trimming took 6 bases from V and 11 from J; bases not matched to a gene: 9. CDR3 length equals 15 residues. CDR1 is MNHEY, CDR2 SVGAGI, per germline. The CDR3 loop reads CASSSRTSGRSQQFF. CDR3 in DNA: TGTGCCAGCAGCTCGAGGACTAGCGGGAGGTCCCAGCAGTTCTTC.

This clone was found once. The chain joins TRBV5-1 to TRBJ2-7; D is ambiguous. V was clipped by 1 base and J by 6 bases, with 8 bases between them. Germline CDR1 is SGHRS and CDR2 is YFSETQ. The CDR3 spans 12 residues. Here the CDR3 DNA reads TGCGCCAGCAGCTTGACAGCCGGCGAGCAGTACTTC. Translating it yields CASSLTAGEQYF. The variable domain in full, completed from reference TRBV5-1 and TRBJ2-7, reads KAGVTQTPRYLIKTRGQQVTLSCSPISGHRSVSWYQQTPGQGLQFLFEYFSETQRNKGNFPGRFSGRQFSNSRSEMNVSTLELGDSALYLCASSLTAGEQYFGPGTRLTVT.

V and J are TRBV27 and TRBJ1-2; 7 nucleotides line up with TRBD1. The CDR3 runs 15 residues. Trimming removed 6 bases from V and 5 bases from J; junction bases left unmatched: 12. CDR1 MNHEY and CDR2 SMNVEV come from the germline V gene (reference sequence). CDR3 in DNA: TGTGCCAGCAGACCAACAGGGGACCCTGGGTATGGCTACACCTTC. Amino acid sequence: CASRPTGDPGYGYTF.

This chain links TRBV7-8 with TRBJ1-1; 7 bases match TRBD1. This CDR3 comprises 13 residues. V trimming: 5 bases; J trimming: 4 bases; junction bases outside the gene matches: 4. Germline loops: CDR1 SGHVS, CDR2 FQNEAQ. The CDR3 loop reads CASSRDSGTEAFF. The DNA of the CDR3 is TGTGCCAGCAGCCGGGACAGTGGCACTGAAGCTTTCTTT.

The rearrangement uses TRBV27 and TRBJ1-2, with 7 bases aligning to TRBD1. After removal of 4 bases from V and 8 bases from J, the junction contained 4 bases not matched to a gene. CDR3 size: 12 residues. Per the germline V gene, CDR1 is MNHEY and CDR2 is SMNVEV (reference sequence). The CDR3 loop is CASSSPGGGYTF. As DNA, the CDR3 is TGTGCCAGCAGTTCACCAGGGGGAGGCTACACCTTC.

As DNA, the CDR3 is TGTGCCAGCAGCTCAGGCAAGAGGCGGGCCGATGAGCAGTTCTTC. Amino acid sequence: CASSSGKRRADEQFF. V is TRBV5-4 and J is TRBJ2-1; D may be TRBD2 (5 bases). V lost 3 bases and J 8 bases, leaving 18 bases between the germline ends. Germline V gene sequence: CDR1 SGHNT, CDR2 YYREEE (reference sequence). This CDR3 spans 15 amino acids.